This T cell receptor (beta chain) derives from a study of blood T cells in healthy people across ages. A sample-barcoded 5' primer and a J-beta primer mix were used in a second PCR of about 7 to 12 cycles. TCRdb reprocessed the 5' RACE reads via MiXCR and lists one record per CDR3 protein. The sample shows about 830,000 distinct CDR3 sequences, approximately 65% of them seen only once. Per the germline V gene, CDR1 is MDHEN and CDR2 is SYDVKM. CDR3 size: 11 residues. V dropped 5 bases and J dropped 10; count of bases not matched to a gene: 3. V is TRBV28 and J is TRBJ2-3; 7 nucleotides align to TRBD1. Material: blood. The receptor's source is a man aged 25-45 years in good health. The CDR3 DNA reads TGTGCCAGCAGTCGGGGACAGTCGCAGTATTTT. Protein sequence: CASSRGQSQYF.